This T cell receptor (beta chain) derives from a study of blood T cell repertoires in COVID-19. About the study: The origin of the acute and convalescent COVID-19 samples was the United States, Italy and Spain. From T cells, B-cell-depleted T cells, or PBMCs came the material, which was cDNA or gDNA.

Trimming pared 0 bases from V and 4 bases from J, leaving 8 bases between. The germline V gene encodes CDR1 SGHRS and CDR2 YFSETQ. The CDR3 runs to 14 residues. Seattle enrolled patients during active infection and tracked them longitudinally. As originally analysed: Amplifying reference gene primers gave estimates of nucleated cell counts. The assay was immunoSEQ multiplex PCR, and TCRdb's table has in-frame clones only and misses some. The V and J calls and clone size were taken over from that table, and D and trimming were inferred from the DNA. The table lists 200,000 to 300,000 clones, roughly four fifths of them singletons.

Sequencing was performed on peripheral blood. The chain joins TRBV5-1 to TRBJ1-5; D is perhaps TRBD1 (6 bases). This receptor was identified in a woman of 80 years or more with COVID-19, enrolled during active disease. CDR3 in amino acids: CASSLGQVNQPQHF. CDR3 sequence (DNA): TGCGCCAGCAGCTTGGGACAGGTAAATCAGCCCCAGCATTTT.